This is a list of T cell receptor beta chains from one sample in a study of shared clonotypes between healthy human individuals. Here immunoSEQ multiplex PCR was the method, and the copy in TCRdb shows in-frame clones only, minus some. The sample holds some 2,000,000 clones; about 95% are singletons and the top ten take roughly 1%. Sequencing used naive CD8+ T cells sorted from blood. These TCRs come from a man between 18 and 35 years old in good health. Both conserved end residues are part of each CDR3. D genes are given only for firm matches. Not all rows give a size; the values are once, few, many and, for expanded clones, a class.

v_gene: TRBV27; d_gene: NA; abundance: NA; j_gene: TRBJ1-2; CDR3nt: TGTGCCAGCAGTTTATCTCCGACAGGTAGCCTCTATGGCTACACCTTC; CDR3aa: CASSLSPTGSLYGYTF
v_gene: TRBV5-5; d_gene: NA; abundance: NA; j_gene: TRBJ1-1; CDR3nt: TGTGCCAGCAGGCTTGCGGGAATGAACACTGAAGCTTTCTTT; CDR3aa: CASRLAGMNTEAFF
v_gene: TRBV5-1; d_gene: NA; abundance: NA; j_gene: TRBJ2-7; CDR3nt: TGCGCCAGCAGCTTTGGGCCAATTTACGAGCAGTACTTC; CDR3aa: CASSFGPIYEQYF
v_gene: TRBV28; d_gene: NA; abundance: NA; j_gene: TRBJ1-2; CDR3nt: TGTGCCAGCGGCAACTATGGCTACACCTTC; CDR3aa: CASGNYGYTF
v_gene: TRBV21-1; d_gene: NA; abundance: NA; j_gene: TRBJ1-4; CDR3nt: TGTGCCAGCAGCAAAGCATCGTTGGACAGGGCCTATTCAACTAATGAAAAACTGTTTTTT; CDR3aa: CASSKASLDRAYSTNEKLFF
v_gene: TRBV6-5; d_gene: NA; abundance: NA; j_gene: TRBJ2-1; CDR3nt: TGTGCCAGCAGTGTGAGCGGCGGTCCAGCGCAGTTCTTC; CDR3aa: CASSVSGGPAQFF
v_gene: TRBV11-2; d_gene: TRBD1; abundance: NA; j_gene: TRBJ2-7; CDR3nt: TGTGCCAGCAGCTTAGGCCAGGGGGTCTACGAGCAGTACTTC; CDR3aa: CASSLGQGVYEQYF
v_gene: TRBV6-1; d_gene: TRBD1; abundance: few; j_gene: TRBJ2-2; CDR3nt: TGTGCCAGCAGTGACATGGACAGGGACGGGGCTCGAAGCACCGGGGAGCTGTTTTTT; CDR3aa: CASSDMDRDGARSTGELFF
v_gene: TRBV5-4; d_gene: NA; abundance: NA; j_gene: TRBJ1-2; CDR3nt: TGTGCCAGCAGCTTGGCAGGGACTAATGGCTACACCTTC; CDR3aa: CASSLAGTNGYTF
v_gene: TRBV9; d_gene: NA; abundance: few; j_gene: TRBJ2-1; CDR3nt: TGTGCCAGCAGCGGCTACAATGAGCAGTTCTTC; CDR3aa: CASSGYNEQFF
v_gene: TRBV6-1; d_gene: NA; abundance: NA; j_gene: TRBJ2-1; CDR3nt: TGTGCCAGCAGAGCGGCGGGCTCCTACAATGAGCAGTTCTTC; CDR3aa: CASRAAGSYNEQFF
v_gene: TRBV7-9; d_gene: NA; abundance: NA; j_gene: TRBJ2-7; CDR3nt: TGTGCCAGCAGCTTCGTGGGACTGTTAGGTCCAGAGCAGTACTTC; CDR3aa: CASSFVGLLGPEQYF
v_gene: TRBV6-5; d_gene: NA; abundance: NA; j_gene: TRBJ2-2; CDR3nt: TGTGCCAGCAGTTACTCCACGCTAGTTTCCGGGGAGCTGTTTTTT; CDR3aa: CASSYSTLVSGELFF
v_gene: TRBV9; d_gene: NA; abundance: NA; j_gene: TRBJ2-7; CDR3nt: TGTGCCAGCAGCCCCCCGTCCCTCTACGAGCAGTACTTC; CDR3aa: CASSPPSLYEQYF
v_gene: TRBV11-2; d_gene: TRBD2; abundance: NA; j_gene: TRBJ2-1; CDR3nt: TGTGCCAGCAGCGAGGGGACTAGCGGCTCCTACAATGAGCAGTTCTTC; CDR3aa: CASSEGTSGSYNEQFF
v_gene: TRBV4-3; d_gene: TRBD1; abundance: NA; j_gene: TRBJ2-1; CDR3nt: TGCGCCAGCAGCCAAGATTTGATTGCGACAGGGGGCTACAATGAGCAGTTCTTC; CDR3aa: CASSQDLIATGGYNEQFF
v_gene: TRBV2; d_gene: NA; abundance: NA; j_gene: TRBJ1-2; CDR3nt: TGTGCCAGCAGTGAAACCCAGGGCGCCGCTAACTATGGCTACACCTTC; CDR3aa: CASSETQGAANYGYTF
v_gene: TRBV4-3; d_gene: TRBD2; abundance: NA; j_gene: TRBJ2-1; CDR3nt: TGCGCCAGCAGGTCGCGACTAGCCGGTAACAATGAGCAGTTCTTC; CDR3aa: CASRSRLAGNNEQFF
v_gene: TRBV7-6; d_gene: TRBD2; abundance: NA; j_gene: TRBJ2-1; CDR3nt: TGTGCCAGCACCATCGGGGCGGCTAGCGGGGGGGAGTACAATGAGCAGTTCTTC; CDR3aa: CASTIGAASGGEYNEQFF
v_gene: TRBV5-6; d_gene: NA; abundance: NA; j_gene: TRBJ1-3; CDR3nt: TGTGCCAGCAGCCTTTTGACAGGCGGAAACACCATATATTTT; CDR3aa: CASSLLTGGNTIYF
v_gene: TRBV11-2; d_gene: TRBD2; abundance: NA; j_gene: TRBJ2-1; CDR3nt: TGTGCCAGCAGCTTGGGACTAGCGGGGGCTGATGAGCAGTTCTTC; CDR3aa: CASSLGLAGADEQFF
v_gene: TRBV5-1; d_gene: NA; abundance: NA; j_gene: TRBJ2-2; CDR3nt: TGCGCCAGCAGCTTGTCGGAAGCGGTTCGGGAGCTGTTTTTT; CDR3aa: CASSLSEAVRELFF
v_gene: TRBV7-8; d_gene: NA; abundance: NA; j_gene: TRBJ2-2; CDR3nt: TGTGCCAGCAGCTTAGCGCCAGGGAAGGCCACCGGGGAGCTGTTTTTT; CDR3aa: CASSLAPGKATGELFF
v_gene: TRBV7-3; d_gene: TRBD2; abundance: once; j_gene: TRBJ2-3; CDR3nt: TGTGCCAGCAGCTTTGGGCTAGCGGGCACAGATACGCAGTATTTT; CDR3aa: CASSFGLAGTDTQYF
v_gene: TRBV27; d_gene: NA; abundance: NA; j_gene: TRBJ2-4; CDR3nt: TGTGCCAGCAGTGAACTGCCAACGGTCATTCAGTACTTC; CDR3aa: CASSELPTVIQYF
v_gene: TRBV5-6; d_gene: NA; abundance: NA; j_gene: TRBJ2-7; CDR3nt: TGTGCCAGCAGCTTATGGGGGGACGAGCAGTACTTC; CDR3aa: CASSLWGDEQYF
v_gene: TRBV28; d_gene: NA; abundance: once; j_gene: TRBJ2-3; CDR3nt: TGTGCCAGCAGTTCTCCCTACCGGGACCACACTAGCACAGATACGCAGTATTTT; CDR3aa: CASSSPYRDHTSTDTQYF
v_gene: TRBV14; d_gene: NA; abundance: NA; j_gene: TRBJ1-2; CDR3nt: TGTGCCAGCAGCCAAGATCGCAGCTATGGCTACACCTTC; CDR3aa: CASSQDRSYGYTF
v_gene: TRBV6-1; d_gene: TRBD1; abundance: NA; j_gene: TRBJ1-4; CDR3nt: TGTGCCAGCAGTGGAGCAGGGGGAACTAATGAAAAACTGTTTTTT; CDR3aa: CASSGAGGTNEKLFF
v_gene: TRBV5-1; d_gene: NA; abundance: NA; j_gene: TRBJ2-1; CDR3nt: TGCGCCAGTCGTCCAGTGGGAGGTACCTCTAGTGAGCAGTTCTTC; CDR3aa: CASRPVGGTSSEQFF
v_gene: TRBV4-1; d_gene: TRBD1; abundance: NA; j_gene: TRBJ1-1; CDR3nt: TGCGCCAGCAGCCCCAGGGGGGGGCGAGGCACTGAAGCTTTCTTT; CDR3aa: CASSPRGGRGTEAFF
v_gene: TRBV5-1; d_gene: TRBD1; abundance: NA; j_gene: TRBJ1-2; CDR3nt: TGCGCCAGCAGCTTGGAAATTTCCAGGGGGCTTGAGGCCTATGGCTACACCTTC; CDR3aa: CASSLEISRGLEAYGYTF
v_gene: TRBV27; d_gene: TRBD1; abundance: NA; j_gene: TRBJ2-1; CDR3nt: TGTGCCAGCAGTTTATTGGGGGGGACAGGGTTTAGTGAGCAGTTCTTC; CDR3aa: CASSLLGGTGFSEQFF
v_gene: TRBV28; d_gene: NA; abundance: NA; j_gene: TRBJ2-3; CDR3nt: TGTGCCAGCAGTTTTCAGAGGGGTCGGCATCGAACTAGCACAGATACGCAGTATTTT; CDR3aa: CASSFQRGRHRTSTDTQYF
v_gene: TRBV4-1; d_gene: NA; abundance: NA; j_gene: TRBJ1-2; CDR3nt: TGCGCCAGCAGCCAAGCTGGTGGAGGGGTCCCCTATGGCTACACCTTC; CDR3aa: CASSQAGGGVPYGYTF
v_gene: TRBV5-6; d_gene: NA; abundance: NA; j_gene: TRBJ1-3; CDR3nt: TGTGCCAGCAGCCCCTGGGGGGGTGGCGGAAACACCATATATTTT; CDR3aa: CASSPWGGGGNTIYF